The T cell receptor beta chain under discussion was sequenced for a study of T cell responses to AZD1222 COVID-19 vaccine. The method was immunoSEQ multiplex PCR; TCRdb's version includes in-frame clones alone and lacks a portion of them. The data show approximately 150,000 clones, approximately 93% seen once. The V gene's germline CDR1 is MGHDK and CDR2 SYGVNS. CDR3 length: 14 amino acids. V dropped 3 bases and J dropped 0 bases, with 3 bases sitting between them. The receptor was isolated from an adult in good health. V is TRBV25-1 and J is TRBJ2-6, with D uncertain. Sequenced here: peripheral blood, sampled on day 0 of AZD1222 vaccination. The CDR3 is CASSDYSGANVLTF. CDR3 nucleotides: TGTGCCAGCAGTGACTACTCTGGGGCCAACGTCCTGACTTTC.